The 21 T cell receptor beta chains in this list originate from one sample, sequenced in a study of blood T cells in healthy people across ages. Combining a sample-barcoded 5' primer with a J-beta primer mix, a second PCR ran for 7 to 11 cycles. TCRdb analysed the 5' RACE reads with MiXCR anew, one entry per CDR3 protein. The table includes approximately 800,000 distinct CDR3 sequences, 20% to 25% detected once. The same specimen was also included in a second study, on T cells of mothers and their children.

The sample was blood. These receptors came from a boy between 10 and 17 years old in good health.

V is TRBV19 and J is TRBJ2-1; TRBD2 matches 9 bases. Germline values: CDR1 LNHDA, CDR2 SQIVND (reference sequence). The ends lost 3 bases at V and 6 bases at J; junction bases unmatched: 6. The length of the CDR3 is 15 residues. The chain's CDR3 is CASSIAGGPLNEQFF. The CDR3, as DNA: TGTGCCAGTAGTATCGCGGGGGGGCCCCTCAATGAGCAGTTCTTC.

In its sample, this clonotype was seen a few times. This rearrangement joins TRBV6-6 to TRBJ1-1; D may be TRBD1 (5 bases). The V and J ends lost 0 bases and 5 bases respectively, with 13 bases between them. The V gene's germline CDR1 is MNHNY and CDR2 SVGAGI (reference sequence). The CDR3 totals 15 residues. The CDR3 coding sequence is TGTGCCAGCAGTTACTCGAAGGCGGGGGGGACTGAAGCTTTCTTT. It is translated as CASSYSKAGGTEAFF.

A few counts support this clonotype. This chain uses TRBV9 with TRBJ1-1; perhaps TRBD1 as D (5 bases). The CDR3 totals 15 residues. Between the trimmed V and J ends, which lost 6 bases and 0 bases, there was a span of 15 bases. Germline values: CDR1 SGDLS, CDR2 YYNGEE. The DNA of the CDR3 is TGTGCCAGCACCCCCGGACACCTCATGAACACTGAAGCTTTCTTT. This sequence encodes CASTPGHLMNTEAFF.

The V call is TRBV18, the J call TRBJ1-6; tentative D call: TRBD1 (5 bases). Germline lookup yields CDR1 KGHSH and CDR2 LQKENI. V lost 2 bases and J lost 9, with 17 bases in between. CDR3 length: 16 residues. CDR3 in amino acids: CASSPGPGPTLSPLHF. Here the CDR3 DNA reads TGTGCCAGCTCACCAGGACCGGGGCCAACGCTTTCACCCCTCCACTTT.

This clonotype was counted only a few times. V is TRBV4-1 and J is TRBJ2-7; 9 bases map to TRBD2. J gave up 3 bases and V 1 base, and 4 bases lay outside the gene matches. CDR1 and CDR2 from the germline V gene are MGHRA and YSYEKL. The CDR3 sequence is 15 residues long. CDR3 sequence: CASSQGSSGIYEQYF. The CDR3 DNA sequence: TGCGCCAGCAGCCAAGGTTCTAGCGGGATCTACGAGCAGTACTTC.

The chain employs TRBV12-3 or TRBV12-4 and TRBJ1-1; TRBD1 is a possible D gene (6 bases). The CDR3 contains 14 residues. Trimming pared 2 bases from V and 0 bases from J, leaving 7 bases between. CDR3 sequence (DNA): TGTGCCAGCAGTTTACAGGGGATGAACACTGAAGCTTTCTTT. Protein product: CASSLQGMNTEAFF.

This clonotype was picked up a small number of times. This chain joins TRBV20-1 and TRBJ2-3, with D possibly matching TRBD1 (6 bases). Germline CDR1 is DFQATT and CDR2 is SNEGSKA (reference sequence). V shed 5 bases and J shed 0 bases, with 9 bases lying between them. CDR3 size: 13 residues. Here the CDR3 reads CSADRPSTDTQYF. CDR3 DNA: TGCAGTGCTGACAGGCCCAGCACAGATACGCAGTATTTT.

The chain couples TRBV6-5 to TRBJ2-5; 9 nucleotides line up with TRBD2. Germline V lookup: CDR1 MNHEY, CDR2 SVGAGI. The CDR3 runs to 15 residues. The V segment lost 0 bases and the J segment 7 bases; nucleotides outside the gene matches: 6. CDR3 in DNA: TGTGCCAGCAGTTACTCTCCTAGCGGGGTGGGGACCCAGTACTTC. Its protein is CASSYSPSGVGTQYF.

In this sample, this clonotype turned up many times. The chain links TRBV7-9 to TRBJ1-1; no clear D. V shed 0 bases and J shed 2 bases, with 10 bases lying between them. Germline CDR1 reads SEHNR; CDR2 reads FQNEAQ (reference sequence). The CDR3 totals 15 residues. The CDR3 reads CASSLAEVPNTEAFF. CDR3 nucleotide sequence: TGTGCCAGCAGCTTAGCGGAAGTACCAAACACTGAAGCTTTCTTT. The variable domain in full, with the rest retrieved from reference TRBV7-9 and TRBJ1-1, is DTGVSQNPRHKITKRGQNVTFRCDPISEHNRLYWYRQTLGQGPEFLTYFQNEAQLEKSRLLSDRFSAERPKGSFSTLEIQRTEQGDSAMYLCASSLAEVPNTEAFFGQGTRLTVV.

In this sample, this clonotype turned up many times. The rearrangement uses TRBV28 and TRBJ2-5; 8 nucleotides match TRBD2. Germline assignment: CDR1 MDHEN and CDR2 SYDVKM. The CDR3 is 15 amino acids. Trimming at V came to 2 bases and at J to 2 bases, leaving 4 bases not matched to a gene. For the CDR3, the DNA is TGTGCCAGCAGTTTAGCCAGCGGGAGTCAAGAGACCCAGTACTTC. Translating gives CASSLASGSQETQYF.

This chain joins TRBV29-1 and TRBJ2-5; a weak D match, TRBD1 (6 bases). The V gene's germline CDR1 is SQVTM and CDR2 ANQGSEA. The V end lost 1 base, the J end lost 5 bases, and 11 bases lay between the germline ends. The CDR3 is 13 residues long. CDR3 sequence: CSVEVTGWETQYF. CDR3 coding DNA: TGCAGCGTTGAAGTCACAGGGTGGGAGACCCAGTACTTC.

This chain uses TRBV6-2 or TRBV6-3 with TRBJ2-1; 7 nucleotides line up with TRBD1. Germline V gene sequence: CDR1 MNHEY, CDR2 SVGEGT. There are 15 residues in the CDR3. The junction had 10 bases not matched to a gene; V was cut back by 7 bases and J by 4 bases. The CDR3 region has the DNA TGTGCCAGCACCCCGGTAGACAGGGCATACAATGAGCAGTTCTTC. It is translated as CASTPVDRAYNEQFF.

CDR3 amino acids: CASSPRYKLTYEQYF. CDR3 DNA: TGTGCCAGCAGCCCTCGGTATAAGTTAACCTACGAGCAGTACTTC. The gene calls are TRBV7-2 and TRBJ2-7, with D hard to call. Germline-derived CDR1 and CDR2 are SGHTA and FQGNSA. The CDR3 length is 15 residues. V was clipped by 5 bases and J by 2 bases, with 16 bases between them.

In its sample, this clonotype was seen a few times. This chain joins TRBV20-1 and TRBJ2-5, with D hard to call. The germline gives CDR1 DFQATT, CDR2 SNEGSKA (reference sequence). V lost 5 bases and J 4 bases, leaving 11 bases between the germline ends. The CDR3 is 12 residues long. CDR3 DNA: TGCAGTGCTCCCAAGGCTGGAGAGACCCAGTACTTC. Amino acid sequence: CSAPKAGETQYF.

The rearrangement uses TRBV7-9 and TRBJ2-3; 7 bases line up with TRBD2. J lost 3 bases, V lost 1 base, and 4 bases had no gene match. Germline CDR1 is SEHNR and CDR2 is FQNEAQ (reference sequence). The CDR3 length is 15 residues. The CDR3 coding sequence is TGTGCCAGCAGCTTAGGGCGGGAGATGACAGATACGCAGTATTTT. The encoded protein is CASSLGREMTDTQYF.

Here the CDR3 DNA reads TGCGCCAGCAGCCTTAAAACAGGGGACTACGAGCAGTACTTC. Translation: CASSLKTGDYEQYF. The gene calls are TRBV4-3 and TRBJ2-5; 7 bases map to TRBD1. The end of the DNA is better explained by TRBJ2-7, so the J call may be wrong. Germline lookup yields CDR1 LGHNA and CDR2 YSLEER. The length of the CDR3 is 14 residues.

Regarding this clonotype: The junction departs from germline at one end; a sequencing error may be responsible. V gene TRBV29-1 combines with J gene TRBJ2-3; D is uncertain. The germline V gene encodes CDR1 SQVTM and CDR2 ANQGSEA. There are 13 residues in the CDR3. The CDR3 loop reads CSVEGRHTDAQYF. CDR3 DNA sequence: TGCAGCGTTGAAGGGCGACACACAGATGCGCAGTATTTT.

This clonotype has just a few counts. V is TRBV5-1 and J is TRBJ2-1; TRBD2 is a possible D gene (5 bases). Germline CDR1 SGHRS, CDR2 YFSETQ. V lost 1 base and J lost 10, with 9 bases in between. The CDR3 runs to 12 residues. The CDR3 protein is CASSLYPGEQFF. The CDR3 bases are TGCGCCAGCAGCTTGTACCCGGGGGAGCAGTTCTTC. Using reference TRBV5-1 and TRBJ2-1 for the parts outside the CDR3, the full variable domain is KAGVTQTPRYLIKTRGQQVTLSCSPISGHRSVSWYQQTPGQGLQFLFEYFSETQRNKGNFPGRFSGRQFSNSRSEMNVSTLELGDSALYLCASSLYPGEQFFGPGTRLTVL.

This clonotype occurred a few times. The chain uses TRBV20-1 and TRBJ1-1, with TRBD1 as a possible D gene (5 bases). Germline assignment: CDR1 DFQATT and CDR2 SNEGSKA (reference sequence). Trimming cost V 6 bases and J 0 bases, with 14 bases left between them. This CDR3 is 14 amino acids long. CDR3 DNA: TGCAGTGCACCGGGACGCCAGCTGAACACTGAAGCTTTCTTT. This sequence encodes CSAPGRQLNTEAFF.

The chain is built from TRBV4-3 and TRBJ1-1; D might be TRBD1 (5 bases). CDR1 LGHNA and CDR2 YSLEER come from the germline V gene. The CDR3 has 15 amino acids. V was cut by 0 bases and J by 3 bases, with 11 bases left in between. For the CDR3, the DNA is TGCGCCAGCAGCCAAGATAGGGTGGGGGACACTGAAGCTTTCTTT. Encoded protein: CASSQDRVGDTEAFF.

This clonotype was recorded many times. This chain links TRBV28 with TRBJ1-1; possibly TRBD1 for D (6 bases). The CDR3 loop spans 13 amino acids. With 5 bases removed from V and 3 bases from J, the gap between germline ends came to 10 bases. Germline-derived CDR1 and CDR2 are MDHEN and SYDVKM. The CDR3 coding sequence is TGTGCCAGCAGTCGCAGGGGTGACACTGAAGCTTTCTTT. Translating it yields CASSRRGDTEAFF.